This T cell receptor beta chain was profiled in a study of CD8 T cells in Susac syndrome. On the study more broadly: When their blood was taken, patients with Susac syndrome were therapy-naive, taking corticosteroids, or taking intravenous immunoglobulin alone. Study results and caveats: Susac-specific public clones in total CD8+ repertoires numbered some 16; in CD8+ TEMRA repertoires, they numbered roughly 5.

This CDR3 comprises 15 residues. The germline gives CDR1 DFQATT, CDR2 SNEGSKA (reference sequence). V lost 6 bases to trimming and J lost 7 bases; unmatched junction nucleotides: 14. With random hexamers, reverse transcription was performed on 0.5 to 1 ug of RNA. TCRdb re-analysed the immunoSEQ multiplex PCR reads in MiXCR, keeping a single row per CDR3 protein. The sample has around 100,000 distinct CDR3 sequences, roughly 96% seen once. With respect to this clonotype: No antigen is known for it.

The chain has TRBV20-1 and TRBJ2-1; 8 bases are a match to TRBD2. This clonotype was sampled from a human donor with Susac syndrome. Sequencing input: CD8+ T cells from PBMCs. The CDR3 DNA reads as TGCAGTGCCAAACTAGCGGACCTCTTGGGGAATGAGCAGTTCTTC. This gives the protein CSAKLADLLGNEQFF.